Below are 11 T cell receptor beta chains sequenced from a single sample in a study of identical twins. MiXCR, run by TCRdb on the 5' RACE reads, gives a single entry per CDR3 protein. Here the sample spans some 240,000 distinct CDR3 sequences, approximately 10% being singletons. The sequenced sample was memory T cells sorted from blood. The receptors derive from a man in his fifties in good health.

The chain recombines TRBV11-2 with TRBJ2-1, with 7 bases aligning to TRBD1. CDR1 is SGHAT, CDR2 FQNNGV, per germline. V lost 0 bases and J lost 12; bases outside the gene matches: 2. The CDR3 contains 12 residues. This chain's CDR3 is CASSLETGRQFF. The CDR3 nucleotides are TGTGCCAGCAGCTTAGAGACAGGGCGGCAGTTCTTC.

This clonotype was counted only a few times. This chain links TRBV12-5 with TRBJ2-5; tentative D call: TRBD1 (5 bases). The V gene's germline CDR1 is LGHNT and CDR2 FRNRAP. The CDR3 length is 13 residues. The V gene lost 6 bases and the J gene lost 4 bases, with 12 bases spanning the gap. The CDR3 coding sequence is TGTGCTAGTGGGCCCGATAGGGGAGAGACCCAGTACTTC. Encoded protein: CASGPDRGETQYF.

The CDR3 sequence: CSATPEIYNEQFF. Written as DNA, the CDR3 is TGCAGTGCTACTCCGGAGATATACAATGAGCAGTTCTTC. The J gene is TRBJ2-1, the V gene TRBV20-1; D gene uncertain. Trimming removed 4 bases from V and 4 bases from J, with 11 bases in between. Germline values: CDR1 DFQATT, CDR2 SNEGSKA (reference sequence). The CDR3 sequence is 13 residues long.

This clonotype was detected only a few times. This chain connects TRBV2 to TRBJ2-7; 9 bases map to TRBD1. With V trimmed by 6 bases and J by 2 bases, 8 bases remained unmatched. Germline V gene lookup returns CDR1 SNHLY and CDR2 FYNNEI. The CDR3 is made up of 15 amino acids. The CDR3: CASRGDRGYPYEQYF. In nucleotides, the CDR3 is TGTGCCAGCAGAGGTGACAGGGGGTACCCCTACGAGCAGTACTTC.

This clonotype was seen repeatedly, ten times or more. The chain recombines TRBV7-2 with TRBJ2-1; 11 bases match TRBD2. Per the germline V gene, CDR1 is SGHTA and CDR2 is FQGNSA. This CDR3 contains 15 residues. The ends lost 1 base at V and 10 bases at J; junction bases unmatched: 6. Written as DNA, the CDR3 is TGTGCCAGCAGCTTAGTAGCGGGGGGGCCCATCGAGCAGTTCTTC. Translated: CASSLVAGGPIEQFF. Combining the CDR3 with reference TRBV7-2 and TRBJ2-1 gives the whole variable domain GAGVSQSPSNKVTEKGKDVELRCDPISGHTALYWYRQSLGQGLEFLIYFQGNSAPDKSGLPSDRFSAERTGGSVSTLTIQRTQQEDSAVYLCASSLVAGGPIEQFFGPGTRLTVL.

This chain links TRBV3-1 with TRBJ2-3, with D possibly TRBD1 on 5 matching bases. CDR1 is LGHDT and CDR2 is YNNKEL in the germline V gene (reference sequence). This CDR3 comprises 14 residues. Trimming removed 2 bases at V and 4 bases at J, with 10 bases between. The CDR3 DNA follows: TGTGCCAGCAGCCAAAACCAGGGTCCAGATACGCAGTATTTT. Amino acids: CASSQNQGPDTQYF.

The DNA for the CDR3 is TGTGCCAGCAGCCCTCTGAAAGAGCAGTACTTC. Amino acid sequence: CASSPLKEQYF. The chain carries TRBV7-2 and TRBJ2-7; D is unresolved. The length of the CDR3 is 11 residues. Germline CDR1 reads SGHTA; CDR2 reads FQGNSA. The V and J ends lost 5 bases and 7 bases respectively, with 9 bases between them.

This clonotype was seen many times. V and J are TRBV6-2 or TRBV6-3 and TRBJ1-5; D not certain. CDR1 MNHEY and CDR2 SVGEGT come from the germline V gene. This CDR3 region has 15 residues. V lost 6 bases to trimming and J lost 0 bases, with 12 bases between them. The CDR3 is CASRRGQHSNQPQHF. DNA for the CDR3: TGTGCCAGCAGAAGAGGGCAACATAGCAATCAGCCCCAGCATTTT.

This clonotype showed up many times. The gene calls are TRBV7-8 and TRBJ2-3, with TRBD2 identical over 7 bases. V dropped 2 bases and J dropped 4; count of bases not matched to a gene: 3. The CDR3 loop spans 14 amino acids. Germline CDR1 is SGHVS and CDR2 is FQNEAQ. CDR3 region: CASSLLAAPDTQYF. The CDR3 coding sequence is TGTGCCAGCAGCTTACTAGCGGCCCCAGATACGCAGTATTTT.

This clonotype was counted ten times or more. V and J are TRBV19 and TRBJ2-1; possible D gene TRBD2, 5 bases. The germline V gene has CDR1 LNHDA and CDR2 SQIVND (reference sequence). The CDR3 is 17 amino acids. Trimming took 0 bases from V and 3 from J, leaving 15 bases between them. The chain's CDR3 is CASSIDYPTGIYNEQFF. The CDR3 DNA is TGTGCCAGTAGTATAGATTACCCGACGGGGATCTACAATGAGCAGTTCTTC.

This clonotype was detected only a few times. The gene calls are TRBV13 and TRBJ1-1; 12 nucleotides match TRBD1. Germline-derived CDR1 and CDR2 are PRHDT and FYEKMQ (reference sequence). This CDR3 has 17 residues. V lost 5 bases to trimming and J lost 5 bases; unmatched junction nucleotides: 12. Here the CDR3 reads CASSRVPGQGAGTEAFF. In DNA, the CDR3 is TGTGCCAGCAGCCGAGTCCCGGGACAGGGGGCAGGGACTGAAGCTTTCTTT.